This TCR beta chain was profiled in a study of T cell responses to AZD1222 COVID-19 vaccine. Study details: Both about-4-week and about-12-week second-dose recipients were combined. Study results and caveats: Dominant CD4 TCR responses targeted spike regions 160-218 and 743-854. It was only a handful of AZD1222 recipients who were seropositive at baseline. There were mostly white British donors and more females than males, and clonal diversity was possibly underestimated.

Turning to this clone: What it binds is not known.

Data came from immunoSEQ multiplex PCR; TCRdb stores just in-frame clones and leaves some out. Of about 150,000 clones listed, about 88% are singletons. J was trimmed by 0 bases and V by 10 bases; bases with no gene match: 9. Looked up from germline, CDR1 is LGHDT and CDR2 is YNNKEL (reference sequence). This CDR3 has 15 amino acids. The sequencing used peripheral blood, collected on day 0 of AZD1222 vaccination. The chain recombines TRBV3-1 (or the pseudogene TRBV3-2) with TRBJ1-1; 9 positions match TRBD1. This clonotype was sampled from an adult in good health. The CDR3 reads CATRQGGGLNTEAFF. CDR3 DNA: TGTGCCACCCGACAGGGGGGGGGCCTGAACACTGAAGCTTTCTTT.